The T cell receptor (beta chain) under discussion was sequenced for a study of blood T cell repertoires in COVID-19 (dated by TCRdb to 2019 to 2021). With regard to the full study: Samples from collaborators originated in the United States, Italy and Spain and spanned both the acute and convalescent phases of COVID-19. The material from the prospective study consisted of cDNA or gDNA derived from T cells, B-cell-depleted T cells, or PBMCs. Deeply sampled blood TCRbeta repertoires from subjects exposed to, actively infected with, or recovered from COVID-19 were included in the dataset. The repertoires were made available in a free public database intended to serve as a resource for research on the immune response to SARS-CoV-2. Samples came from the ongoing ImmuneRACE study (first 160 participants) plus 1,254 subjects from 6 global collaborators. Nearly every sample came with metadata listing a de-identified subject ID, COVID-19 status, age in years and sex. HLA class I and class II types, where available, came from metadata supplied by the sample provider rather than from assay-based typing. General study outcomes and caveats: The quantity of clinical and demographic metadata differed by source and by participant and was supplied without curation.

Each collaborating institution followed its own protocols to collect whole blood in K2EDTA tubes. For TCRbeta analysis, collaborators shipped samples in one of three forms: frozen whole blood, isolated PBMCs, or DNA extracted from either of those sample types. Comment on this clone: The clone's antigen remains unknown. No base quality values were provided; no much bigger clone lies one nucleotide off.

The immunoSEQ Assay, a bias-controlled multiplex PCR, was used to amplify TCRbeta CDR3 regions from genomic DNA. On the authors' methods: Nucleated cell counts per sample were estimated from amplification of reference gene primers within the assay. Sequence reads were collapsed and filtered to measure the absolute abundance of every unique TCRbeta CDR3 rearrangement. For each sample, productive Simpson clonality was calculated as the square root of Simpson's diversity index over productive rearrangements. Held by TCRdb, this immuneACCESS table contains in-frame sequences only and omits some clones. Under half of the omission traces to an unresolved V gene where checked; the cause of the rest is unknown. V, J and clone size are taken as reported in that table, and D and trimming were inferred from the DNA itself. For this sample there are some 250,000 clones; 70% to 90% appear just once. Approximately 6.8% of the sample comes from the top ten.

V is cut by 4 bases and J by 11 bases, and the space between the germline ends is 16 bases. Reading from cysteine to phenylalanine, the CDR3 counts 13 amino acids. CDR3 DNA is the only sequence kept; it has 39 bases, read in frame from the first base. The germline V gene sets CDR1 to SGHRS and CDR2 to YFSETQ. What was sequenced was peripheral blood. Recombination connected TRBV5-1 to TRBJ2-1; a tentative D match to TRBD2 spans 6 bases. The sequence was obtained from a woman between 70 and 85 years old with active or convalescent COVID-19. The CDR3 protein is CASSPGDGGKQFF. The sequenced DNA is TGCGCCAGCAGCCCCGGGGACGGGGGTAAGCAGTTCTTC.